Following are 12 T cell receptor beta chains from one sample sequenced in a study of identical twins. Using its own MiXCR run on the 5' RACE reads, TCRdb lists one record per CDR3 protein. The table includes about 260,000 distinct CDR3 sequences, about 7% detected once. Separately, the same data were catalogued under a study of yellow fever vaccine responses in identical twins.

Source material: memory (CD45RO+) T cells sorted from blood. These receptors all come from a woman aged 18-30 years in good health.

This clonotype was picked up a small number of times. This sequence joins TRBV6-1 and TRBJ2-1; D gene unclear. Germline V CDR1 and CDR2: MNHNS, SASEGT. The V and J ends lost 7 bases and 1 base respectively, with 11 bases between them. This CDR3 is 14 amino acids long. The CDR3 reads CASKKEASYNEQFF. The CDR3 DNA follows: TGTGCCAGCAAAAAAGAGGCTTCCTACAATGAGCAGTTCTTC.

This clonotype appeared a few times. This chain connects TRBV28 to TRBJ2-7; 10 bases fit TRBD2. The V and J ends lost 4 bases and 2 bases, in that order; junction bases with no gene match: 2. Germline CDR1 is MDHEN and CDR2 is SYDVKM. The CDR3 has 14 amino acids. DNA for the CDR3: TGTGCCAGCAGTTCAGCGGGAGGGACCTACGAGCAGTACTTC. It specifies CASSSAGGTYEQYF.

The gene calls are TRBV6-1 and TRBJ2-7; D might be TRBD2 (5 bases). V was pared by 1 base and J by 2 bases, with 9 bases between. The V gene's germline CDR1 is MNHNS and CDR2 SASEGT. The CDR3 has 14 amino acids. The CDR3 is CASSEVGKTYEQYF. CDR3 bases: TGTGCCAGCAGTGAAGTCGGGAAGACCTACGAGCAGTACTTC.

A few counts support this clonotype. The rearrangement links TRBV2 to TRBJ2-1, with D maybe TRBD2 (5 bases). CDR3 length equals 14 residues. Germline V lookup: CDR1 SNHLY, CDR2 FYNNEI. Trimming removed 5 bases from V and 12 bases from J, with 20 bases in between. CDR3 amino acids: CASSRGLLGFGQFF. CDR3 sequence (DNA): TGTGCCAGCAGTCGAGGGCTTCTCGGGTTTGGGCAGTTCTTC.

The rearrangement joins TRBV5-6 to TRBJ2-7; TRBD2 matches at 10 bases. CDR1 is SGHDT, CDR2 YYEEEE, per germline. The junction had 6 bases not matched to a gene; V was cut back by 0 bases and J by 6 bases. This CDR3 has 15 amino acids. The CDR3 DNA is TGTGCCAGCAGCTTGGTAGCGGGGGGATTCGGCGAGCAGTACGTC. It translates to CASSLVAGGFGEQYV.

This clonotype was seen more than once but under ten times. The chain employs TRBV29-1 and TRBJ1-2; D is uncertain. With 4 bases removed from V and 7 bases from J, the gap between germline ends came to 13 bases. This CDR3 is 12 amino acids long. Germline lookup yields CDR1 SQVTM and CDR2 ANQGSEA. The DNA for the CDR3 is TGCAGCGTTGTAAACCAGGTTCTTGGCTACACCTTC. It yields the protein CSVVNQVLGYTF.

In the case of this clonotype: A much larger clone differs from this one at a single base, so this may be a read error. The chain employs TRBV20-1 and TRBJ2-3, with D possibly TRBD2 on 6 matching bases. Between the trimmed V and J ends, which lost 4 bases and 8 bases, there was a span of 19 bases. CDR3 length equals 14 residues. CDR1 DFQATT and CDR2 SNEGSKA come from the germline V gene (reference sequence). CDR3 protein: CSAMGWRATGTQYF. Written as DNA, the CDR3 is TGCAGTGCTATGGGGTGGAGGGCCACCGGTACGCAGTATTTT.

The CDR3 DNA reads TGCAGCGTGGGGGGACAGGGGGCAACAGATACGCAGTATTTT. It yields the protein CSVGGQGATDTQYF. This chain connects TRBV29-1 to TRBJ2-3; the match to TRBD1 covers 12 bases. Trimming cost V 6 bases and J 3 bases; bases outside gene matches: 4. CDR3 length equals 14 residues. Germline V gene data show CDR1 as SQVTM and CDR2 as ANQGSEA.

The chain uses TRBV7-9 and TRBJ1-1; unclear D gene. V shed 1 base and J shed 5 bases, with 11 bases lying between them. Germline CDR1 SEHNR, CDR2 FQNEAQ (reference sequence). CDR3 length: 14 amino acids. CDR3 loop: CASSLEDGRTEAFF. The CDR3 region has the DNA TGTGCCAGCAGCTTAGAGGACGGGAGGACTGAAGCTTTCTTT.

This clonotype was found many times. The rearrangement uses TRBV20-1 and TRBJ1-5; D call uncertain. Trimming stripped 6 bases from V and 8 bases from J, with 17 bases between. Germline V gives CDR1 DFQATT, CDR2 SNEGSKA (reference sequence). The CDR3 is 13 amino acids. CDR3 loop: CSAKSGVTEPQHF. For the CDR3, the DNA is TGCAGTGCAAAGAGCGGGGTAACGGAGCCCCAGCATTTT.

This chain connects TRBV11-2 to TRBJ2-1; maybe TRBD1 (6 bases). V was clipped by 5 bases and J by 6 bases, with 17 bases between them. The CDR3 has 15 residues. Germline V lookup: CDR1 SGHAT, CDR2 FQNNGV. CDR3 sequence: CASSVTLATGNEQFF. CDR3 DNA sequence: TGTGCCAGCAGCGTTACCCTCGCGACAGGCAATGAGCAGTTCTTC.

This chain uses TRBV14 with TRBJ1-2; D perhaps matches TRBD1 (6 bases). The V and J ends lost 2 bases and 3 bases respectively, with 13 bases between them. CDR1 is SGHDN, CDR2 FVKESK, per germline. This CDR3 region has 15 residues. The CDR3 DNA is TGTGCCAGCAGCCAAATCCAGGGGTCCGACTATGGCTACACCTTC. This encodes CASSQIQGSDYGYTF. The complete variable domain, with remaining parts taken from reference TRBV14 and TRBJ1-2, reads EAGVTQFPSHSVIEKGQTVTLRCDPISGHDNLYWYRRVMGKEIKFLLHFVKESKQDESGMPNNRFLAERTGGTYSTLKVQPAELEDSGVYFCASSQIQGSDYGYTFGSGTRLTVV.